Listed here are 17 T cell receptor beta chains from one sample, sequenced in a study of CXCR3-negative and CXCR3-positive naive CD8 T cells. Their antigens remain unidentified. With UMI labels, 5' RACE was used to prepare the TRB cDNA libraries. TCRdb re-called the 5' RACE reads, yielding one record per CDR3 amino acid sequence without DNA. This specimen shows 95,000 to 100,000 distinct CDR3 sequences; the ten leading clones hold around 0.99%. Study results and limitations: TRB CDR3 hydrophobicity was greater in CXCR3-positive naive cells than in CXCR3-negative naive cells.

The sequencing input was naive CXCR3+ CD8+ T cells from blood. As for subset: CD45RO-CCR7+CD27+CD95- naive CD8+ T cells expressing CXCR3 (TNR3+). These TCRs come from a human donor in good health. Some clones in this sample may be carry-over from other donors' samples.

The V gene is TRBV9, the J gene TRBJ2-1; TCRdb proposes TRBD2, but this gene call is untestable without DNA. CDR3 length equals 16 residues. CDR1 and CDR2 from the germline V gene are SGDLS and YYNGEE. The CDR3 sequence: CASSHNSGSSYNEQFF.

Here the CDR3 reads CASSLPGQGRSTNEKLFF. This chain connects TRBV7-9 to TRBJ1-4; TCRdb outputs TRBD1, but without DNA this stays unchecked. The CDR3 loop spans 18 amino acids. Germline V lookup: CDR1 SEHNR, CDR2 FQNEAQ (reference sequence).

The chain couples TRBV7-9 to TRBJ1-2. CDR3 length: 14 amino acids. Germline V lookup: CDR1 SEHNR, CDR2 FQNEAQ (reference sequence). CDR3 sequence reads: CASSFMETNYGYTF.

The gene calls are TRBV6-6 and TRBJ2-7. The CDR3 has 13 amino acids. Germline CDR1 MNHNY, CDR2 SVGAGI (reference sequence). The CDR3 sequence: CASHALDAGEQYF.

The rearrangement joins TRBV5-6 to TRBJ2-1; TCRdb picks TRBD1, but there is no DNA to check that call. The germline gives CDR1 SGHDT, CDR2 YYEEEE. The CDR3 length is 15 residues. The CDR3 loop reads CASSSEGAWDNEQFF.

The rearrangement uses TRBV14 and TRBJ1-1. CDR1 is SGHDN and CDR2 is FVKESK in the germline V gene. There are 12 residues in the CDR3. The CDR3 loop reads CASSPHPTEAFF. Using reference TRBV14 and TRBJ1-1 for the parts outside the CDR3, the full variable domain is EAGVTQFPSHSVIEKGQTVTLRCDPISGHDNLYWYRRVMGKEIKFLLHFVKESKQDESGMPNNRFLAERTGGTYSTLKVQPAELEDSGVYFCASSPHPTEAFFGQGTRLTVV.

J is TRBJ2-7 and V is TRBV6-1; no DNA is available, so the TRBD1 call from TCRdb remains unchecked. The CDR3 spans 13 residues. The germline CDR1 and CDR2 sequences are MNHNS and SASEGT. The CDR3 protein is CASSDGTMYEQYF.

The rearrangement links TRBV29-1 to TRBJ2-7. Germline V gene sequence: CDR1 SQVTM, CDR2 ANQGSEA. This CDR3 spans 12 amino acids. CDR3 sequence: CSVDTESYEQYF.

The rearrangement joins TRBV23-1 to TRBJ2-5; TCRdb's assignment of TRBD1 cannot be checked, as there is no DNA. TRBV23-1 is annotated as an ORF whose role is uncertain. The CDR3 loop spans 15 amino acids. The CDR3 loop reads CASNITRGLQETQYF.

The chain carries TRBV20-1 and TRBJ2-7; TCRdb lists TRBD1, though no DNA is available to test this call. This CDR3 contains 15 residues. Germline assignment: CDR1 DFQATT and CDR2 SNEGSKA (reference sequence). CDR3 residues: CSARDGAGVPYEQYF.

This chain links TRBV4-1 with TRBJ2-5; TCRdb designates TRBD1, a call that cannot be tested without DNA. The germline CDR1 and CDR2 sequences are MGHRA and YSYEKL. The length of the CDR3 is 15 residues. The CDR3 sequence: CASSQAKDTQETQYF.

The chain employs TRBV6-2 or TRBV6-3 and TRBJ1-1. Per the germline V gene, CDR1 is MNHEY and CDR2 is SVGEGT. This CDR3 is 14 amino acids long. CDR3 loop: CARQKKRMNTEAFF.

The chain uses TRBV19 and TRBJ1-5; there is no DNA to check the TCRdb D call of TRBD1. The CDR3 consists of 15 residues. CDR1 LNHDA and CDR2 SQIVND come from the germline V gene (reference sequence). The CDR3 is CASSERQGAGQPQHF.

The chain recombines TRBV7-8 with TRBJ2-7; the D call from TCRdb, TRBD2, cannot be confirmed without DNA. CDR3 length: 14 amino acids. From germline, CDR1 is SGHVS and CDR2 FQNEAQ. Here the CDR3 reads CASSTTSGDYEQYF. Full variable domain (missing parts from reference TRBV7-8 and TRBJ2-7): GAGVSQSPRYKVAKRGQDVALRCDPISGHVSLFWYQQALGQGPEFLTYFQNEAQLDKSGLPSDRFFAERPEGSVSTLKIQRTQQEDSAVYLCASSTTSGDYEQYFGPGTRLTVT.

V gene TRBV25-1 combines with J gene TRBJ2-7; TCRdb's D call, TRBD1, is unchecked because there is no DNA. The germline V gene encodes CDR1 MGHDK and CDR2 SYGVNS. The CDR3 is made up of 16 amino acids. This chain's CDR3 is CASSWGTGAALYEQYF.

The chain employs TRBV11-2 and TRBJ1-1; TCRdb designates TRBD1, a call that cannot be tested without DNA. Germline V gene lookup returns CDR1 SGHAT and CDR2 FQNNGV. This CDR3 comprises 14 residues. The CDR3 here is CASSLQPGNTEAFF.

This chain connects TRBV4-3 to TRBJ2-7; TCRdb indicates TRBD1, and absent DNA this call remains unverified. The CDR3 has 15 amino acids. CDR1 and CDR2 (germline): LGHNA, YSLEER. The chain's CDR3 is CASSQDRGDLGEQYF.